This T cell receptor (beta chain) was found in a study of T cells in Graves' hyperthyroidism and ophthalmopathy (dated 2019 in TCRdb). A note on the overall study: Peripheral blood samples were taken at the time of initial diagnosis, prior to any treatment. To identify distinguishing TCR V-J signatures, a discovery cohort of around 98 patients was used, comprising roughly 45 with Graves' ophthalmopathy and some 60 with stable Graves' hyperthyroidism. An independent validation cohort of about 20 hyperthyroidism patients and some 15 patients who later progressed to ophthalmopathy tested prospective prediction of ophthalmopathy. The 100 discovery patients were randomly split 7:3 into training and test sets. Thyroid tissue and blood T-cell repertoires from six or seven Graves' hyperthyroidism patients were also compared in the study. Once sampling was done, hyperthyroidism patients were given methimazole at a starting dose of 30 mg daily, whereas ophthalmopathy patients were given high-dose intravenous methylprednisolone. The paper describes TCR Vbeta CDR3 sequencing of 140 or so peripheral blood samples, made up of 43 ophthalmopathy patients, approximately 76 hyperthyroidism patients and about 17 progressor patients.

Its CDR3 holds 11 amino acids, cysteine through phenylalanine. The read is trimmed to its CDR3 DNA, 33 bases read in frame from base 1. V is cut by 6 bases and J by 7 bases, and the space between the germline ends is 10 bases. The germline V gene specifies SNHLY as CDR1 and FYNNEI as CDR2. Amplification of TCR beta CDR3 regions was carried out from RNA transcripts. A first-round RT-PCR of the TCR CDR3 used the HTBI primer set with the Qiagen OneStep RT-PCR kit. The libraries were constructed in a second round of multiplex PCR and then size-selected and purified. The libraries were sequenced on an Illumina HiSeq2000 using paired-end 100 bp reads. In the authors' own workflow: SOAPnuke was used to process the raw data, removing reads that contained adapters or uncalled bases, had a mean Phred below 15, or lacked an exact match to the constant primer or identifier. High-quality paired reads were merged with COPE v1.2.5, and unique nucleotide sequences were defined as clonotypes. MiTCR v1.1 was used to align the clonotypes against IMGT TRBV, TRBD and TRBJ reference segments. The analysis included only V-J combinations with a frequency above 0.0001, which together covered approximately 99% of the repertoires. The TCS score was defined as the ratio of F50 (clonal expansion) to E x V (chaos), calculated using BLOSUM62-based TCRdist between CDR3 peptides within each V-J. Welch's t-statistics and random forest reduced fewer than 550 V-J features to 10 to 15, which were used in a naive Bayes classifier (R e1071). Clones were called with MiXCR by TCRdb after fastp trimmed the public reads at Q25, and only in-frame beta chains were retained. Entries are consolidated by CDR3 protein sequence, retaining the most common genes and DNA. For this entry, the V and J calls and clone size follow TCRdb and not the study's own pipeline. The sample table records some 550,000 distinct CDR3 sequences; roughly a sixth of these occur just once. The ten largest clones take up less than 3.5% of the sample.

This clonotype turned up a few times. Its specific antigen is unknown. Base qualities are not recorded, but no much larger clone differs from it by a single base. Ophthalmopathy patients had moderately to severely active disease, with a Clinical Activity Score of 3 or more, a NOSPECS grade of 4 or more, and a disease duration of less than 3 months. Any patient with an uncontrolled infection, another autoimmune disease, pregnancy or lactation was excluded. Diagnoses relied on clinical symptoms, serum thyroxine and TRAb, thyroid ultrasound and orbital computed tomography. PBMCs were separated from 10 ml of fresh peripheral blood using Ficoll-Paque density gradient centrifugation. Trizol reagent was used to extract total RNA, and RNA quality was then checked on an Agilent 2100 Bioanalyzer. On the study overall, not on this receptor specifically: Ophthalmopathy was separated from stable hyperthyroidism by a 13 V-J signature model, with over 85% sensitivity and about 84% specificity obtained in cross-validation and 80%/75% obtained in testing. Blood samples also contained most of the expanded thyroid clonotypes (frequency above 0.001), which suggests that blood repertoires may reflect thyroid immune responses. Sample size was not statistically predetermined, and investigators were not blinded to group allocation. In validation, the model predicted progression to ophthalmopathy with 65% to 71% sensitivity and 72% to 85% specificity, a median of approximately 6.5 months before onset.

The source is a woman aged 35 to 49 with Graves' ophthalmopathy. The chain couples TRBV2 to TRBJ2-7, with a tentative D gene TRBD1 over 6 matching bases. The sequenced sample was blood. The DNA is TGTGCCAGCAGGGGCCAGGGGGAGCAGTACTTC. It translates as CASRGQGEQYF.